A selection of T cell receptor beta chains follows, all from one sample in a study of T cells in Graves' hyperthyroidism and ophthalmopathy. TCRdb passed the multiplex PCR reads through MiXCR, listing each CDR3 protein once. The table has 300,000 to 350,000 distinct CDR3 sequences, 15% to 20% seen once; the top ten hold under 55%. Sequences were obtained from blood. The origin of the receptors is a woman between 50 and 59 years old with Graves' hyperthyroidism. CDR3s include the opening cysteine and the closing phenylalanine or tryptophan. A D gene is named only where the DNA matches it firmly. For some rows the clone size is stated as once, few or many, or as a class when expanded; others skip it.

J | size | D | V | DNA | CDR3
TRBJ2-7 | many | NA | TRBV28 | TGTGCCAGCAGTTCTCAGTTCCCCCCCTACGAGCAGTACTTC | CASSSQFPPYEQYF
TRBJ1-2 | NA | NA | TRBV3-1 | TGTGCCAGCAGCCAAGATTCAGGGCGGATCTATGGCTACACCTTC | CASSQDSGRIYGYTF
TRBJ2-3 | NA | NA | TRBV20-1 | TGCAGTGCTAGAGTTGAGAGGCATGGGGGTCCAGATACGCAGTATTTT | CSARVERHGGPDTQYF
TRBJ2-2 | NA | NA | TRBV20-1 | TGCAGTGCAACCATTGCTAACACCGGGGAGCTGTTTTTT | CSATIANTGELFF
TRBJ2-7 | NA | NA | TRBV20-1 | TGCAGTGCTAGAGATTGGAGGGCTGGGGATTACGAGCAGTACTTC | CSARDWRAGDYEQYF
TRBJ2-3 | few | TRBD1 | TRBV7-3 | TGTGCCAGCAGCACACGGACAGGAGACACAGATACGCAGTATTTT | CASSTRTGDTDTQYF
TRBJ1-4 | few | NA | TRBV20-1 | TGCAGTGCTAGAATATACGAAAAACTGTTTTTT | CSARIYEKLFF
TRBJ2-1 | once | NA | TRBV20-1 | TGCAGTGCTAGAGATCTAGGAGGTTCGAATGAGCAGTTCTTC | CSARDLGGSNEQFF
TRBJ2-1 | NA | NA | TRBV7-2 | TGTGCCAGCACCCTCGGCTGGTACAATGAGCAGTTCTTC | CASTLGWYNEQFF
TRBJ2-3 | NA | NA | TRBV12-3/TRBV12-4 | TGTGCCAGCAGTTTAGCCAGGGGTGGGCCAGATACGCAGTATTTT | CASSLARGGPDTQYF
TRBJ2-7 | few | NA | TRBV7-8 | TGTGCCAGCAGCCAGTACCGTTCCTACGAGCAGTACTTC | CASSQYRSYEQYF
TRBJ2-1 | NA | TRBD2 | TRBV5-1 | TGCGCCAGCAGGTCGAGGGTAGCGGGCAATGAGCAGTTCTTC | CASRSRVAGNEQFF
TRBJ1-1 | NA | NA | TRBV12-3/TRBV12-4 | TGTGCCAGCAGAGGGACCGATAAATGGGACACTGAAGCTTTCTTT | CASRGTDKWDTEAFF
TRBJ2-5 | many | NA | TRBV7-3 | TGTGCCAGCAGTTCTACTAGTTTCGGGACCCAGTACTTC | CASSSTSFGTQYF
TRBJ1-2 | NA | NA | TRBV30 | TGTGCCTGGAGCCCCCTTTGGAGGGGAGCTAACTATGGCTACACCTTC | CAWSPLWRGANYGYTF
TRBJ1-2 | many | TRBD1 | TRBV6-1 | TGTGCCAGCAGTGTGGTGCAGGGGGCTCGAGTTGGTGGCTACACCTTC | CASSVVQGARVGGYTF
TRBJ2-3 | NA | TRBD2 | TRBV2 | TGTGCCAGCAGCGGACTAGCGGATGGGGGTACGCAGTATTTT | CASSGLADGGTQYF
TRBJ2-5 | NA | NA | TRBV5-4 | TGTGCCAGCAGCTTTGGTGGACACGAAGAGACCCAGTACTTC | CASSFGGHEETQYF
TRBJ2-4 | few | TRBD1 | TRBV2 | TGTGCCAGCAGTGATTGGACAGGGTTTGTAAAAAACATTCAGTACTTC | CASSDWTGFVKNIQYF
TRBJ1-6 | many | NA | TRBV2 | TGTGCCAGCAGTGAGGCCTCACCCCTCCACTTT | CASSEASPLHF
TRBJ1-1 | NA | NA | TRBV29-1 | TGCAGCGTTGACAGGGGCACTGAAGCTTTCTTT | CSVDRGTEAFF
TRBJ1-4 | NA | TRBD1 | TRBV9 | TGTGCCAGCAGCGTAGCAGGGGGAAATGAAAAACTGTTTTTT | CASSVAGGNEKLFF
TRBJ2-1 | many | TRBD1 | TRBV12-3/TRBV12-4 | TGTGCCAGCACCTCGACAGGGGCAAGCTCCTACAATGAGCAGTTCTTC | CASTSTGASSYNEQFF
TRBJ2-7 | many | TRBD2 | TRBV2 | TGTGCCAGCAGTGAGCGGGAGTACTACGAGCAGTACTTC | CASSEREYYEQYF
TRBJ2-5 | NA | NA | TRBV7-7 | TGTGCTAGCAGCGCAGGCGTAAAAGAGACCCAGTACTTC | CASSAGVKETQYF
TRBJ1-2 | NA | NA | TRBV12-3/TRBV12-4 | TGTGCCAGCAGTCGCAGCTCACATGGCTACACCTTC | CASSRSSHGYTF
TRBJ1-1 | few | NA | TRBV5-8 | TGTGCCAGCAGCCTAGACACCGGCCCGGCGGGGGCTTTCTTT | CASSLDTGPAGAFF
TRBJ1-4 | few | NA | TRBV18 | TGTGCCAGCTCACCCGGGGTTGGAACTAATGATAAACTGTTTTTT | CASSPGVGTNDKLFF
TRBJ1-2 | few | TRBD1 | TRBV4-1 | TGCGCCAGCAGCCCTACGACAGGGGAGATCTATGGCTACACCTTC | CASSPTTGEIYGYTF
TRBJ2-2 | many | TRBD2 | TRBV28 | TGTGCCAGCAGTTTAGCTGGGACTAGCGGGAGGATCGGGGAGCTGTTTTTT | CASSLAGTSGRIGELFF
TRBJ1-5 | NA | NA | TRBV5-1 | TGCGCCAGCAGCTCCGGGGACGGCAGTCAGCCCCAGCATTTT | CASSSGDGSQPQHF
TRBJ1-5 | NA | TRBD1 | TRBV11-2 | TGTGCCAGCAGTACGGACAGGGCAAATCAGCCCCAGCATTTT | CASSTDRANQPQHF
TRBJ2-5 | many | NA | TRBV7-2 | TGTGCCAGCAGCCCCCCCCGAGGGAGCGAAGAGACCCAGTACTTC | CASSPPRGSEETQYF
TRBJ2-1 | many | TRBD2 | TRBV7-2 | TGTGCCAGCACCGGGACTAGCGGGGGGGCAAATGAGCAGTTCTTC | CASTGTSGGANEQFF
TRBJ1-2 | few | TRBD1 | TRBV6-1 | TGTGCCAGCAGCCGGACAGGGCATGGCCATGGCTACACCTTC | CASSRTGHGHGYTF
TRBJ2-2 | NA | NA | TRBV20-1 | TGCAGTGCTAGAACGGGAGCATCGGACACCGGGGAGCTGTTTTTT | CSARTGASDTGELFF
TRBJ2-3 | many | NA | TRBV2 | TGTGCCAGCAGTGCGGAAAAGACTAGCACAGATACGCAGTATTTT | CASSAEKTSTDTQYF
TRBJ2-7 | NA | NA | TRBV2 | TGTGCCAGCAGTGCACAGATTCTGGAGGGGGAGCAGTACTTC | CASSAQILEGEQYF